Listed here are 23 T cell receptor beta chains from one sample, sequenced in a study of T cell responses to AZD1222 COVID-19 vaccine. Here immunoSEQ multiplex PCR was the method, and the copy in TCRdb shows in-frame clones only, minus some. The sample carries some 160,000 clones, 80% to 95% recorded once. Here the sequenced sample was peripheral blood, taken on day 0 of AZD1222 vaccination. These receptor sequences come from an adult in good health.

The J gene is TRBJ1-1, the V gene TRBV30; TRBD1 matches 7 bases. Trimming cost V 1 base and J 11 bases; bases outside gene matches: 7. CDR1 and CDR2 from the germline V gene are GTSNPN and SVGIG (reference sequence). The CDR3 is made up of 12 amino acids. CDR3 loop: CAWSDLGQLAFF. Here the CDR3 DNA reads TGTGCCTGGAGTGACCTGGGACAGTTGGCTTTCTTT.

This rearrangement joins TRBV6-5 to TRBJ2-1; D is undetermined. Germline values: CDR1 MNHEY, CDR2 SVGAGI. This CDR3 is 13 amino acids long. The V gene lost 5 bases and the J gene lost 4 bases, with 9 bases spanning the gap. CDR3 nucleotide sequence: TGTGCCAGCAGTAGCTCCCGATACAATGAGCAGTTCTTC. Amino acid sequence: CASSSSRYNEQFF.

V gene TRBV30 combines with J gene TRBJ1-5, with D maybe TRBD1 (5 bases). The CDR3 sequence is 13 residues long. Germline V gene lookup returns CDR1 GTSNPN and CDR2 SVGIG (reference sequence). V gave up 5 bases and J gave up 2 bases, with 10 bases separating them. The CDR3 is CAWGRGGNQPQHF. The DNA of the CDR3 is TGTGCCTGGGGACGGGGGGGCAATCAGCCCCAGCATTTT.

The rearrangement links TRBV5-1 to TRBJ2-1; 8 nucleotides align to TRBD2. The V gene end was trimmed by 4 bases and the J gene end by 4 bases; junction bases not matched to a gene: 4. The CDR3 spans 14 residues. Germline CDR1 reads SGHRS; CDR2 reads YFSETQ. In DNA, the CDR3 is TGCGCCAGCAGCCCCGCGGGGGGTTACAATGAGCAGTTCTTC. It codes for CASSPAGGYNEQFF. Drawing the rest from reference TRBV5-1 and TRBJ2-1, the complete variable domain is KAGVTQTPRYLIKTRGQQVTLSCSPISGHRSVSWYQQTPGQGLQFLFEYFSETQRNKGNFPGRFSGRQFSNSRSEMNVSTLELGDSALYLCASSPAGGYNEQFFGPGTRLTVL.

This clone was counted a single time. V is TRBV7-9 and J is TRBJ2-7; 9 bases match TRBD1. V dropped 8 bases and J dropped 4; count of bases not matched to a gene: 3. The CDR3 sequence is 12 residues long. Germline-derived CDR1 and CDR2 are SEHNR and FQNEAQ (reference sequence). This chain's CDR3 is CASAGTGYEQYF. CDR3 DNA: TGTGCCAGCGCCGGGACAGGGTACGAGCAGTACTTC.

The CDR3 loop reads CASSYQLRQASNEKLFF. DNA of the CDR3: TGTGCCAGCAGTTACCAGCTTCGACAGGCTTCTAATGAAAAACTGTTTTTT. The chain has TRBV6-2 or TRBV6-3 and TRBJ1-4; tentatively, D is TRBD1 (6 bases). Looked up from germline, CDR1 is MNHEY and CDR2 is SVGEGT. The germline V and J ends were trimmed by 2 bases and 3 bases, with 16 bases remaining between them. The CDR3 runs to 17 residues.

J is TRBJ1-2 and V is TRBV6-5, with 8 bases identical to TRBD1. The germline V gene encodes CDR1 MNHEY and CDR2 SVGAGI. Germline trimming cut 4 bases from V and 4 bases from J; bases unmatched to any gene: 8. This CDR3 is built from 15 residues. CDR3 in DNA: TGTGCCAGCAGTTCATCAGGGGGCGCGTTCTATGGCTACACCTTC. This gives the protein CASSSSGGAFYGYTF.

V and J are TRBV5-4 and TRBJ1-6, with a weak D call TRBD1 (6 bases). CDR1 and CDR2 from the germline V gene are SGHNT and YYREEE (reference sequence). CDR3 length: 13 amino acids. Trimming pared 3 bases from V and 10 bases from J, leaving 11 bases between. CDR3 region: CASSWDMESPLHF. CDR3 sequence (DNA): TGTGCCAGCAGCTGGGACATGGAGTCACCCCTCCACTTT.

The table lists this clone with a count of one. The chain joins TRBV11-2 to TRBJ2-3; 8 nucleotides align to TRBD2. Germline V lookup: CDR1 SGHAT, CDR2 FQNNGV. The CDR3 is 17 residues long. Trimming took 5 bases from V and 5 from J; bases not matched to a gene: 15. CDR3 sequence (DNA): TGTGCCAGCAGCCGACCCGGGACTAGGGGCGGGGGAGATACGCAGTATTTT. Its translation is CASSRPGTRGGGDTQYF.

The chain is built from TRBV5-4 and TRBJ2-5; D remains unclear. V lost 0 bases and J lost 4, with 4 bases in between. This CDR3 is 12 amino acids long. Looked up from germline, CDR1 is SGHNT and CDR2 is YYREEE (reference sequence). As DNA, the CDR3 is TGTGCCAGCAGCTTGGTTGGAGAGACCCAGTACTTC. Translation: CASSLVGETQYF.

The V gene is TRBV12-3 or TRBV12-4, the J gene TRBJ2-2; no definite D call. This CDR3 spans 13 amino acids. V gave up 6 bases and J gave up 0 bases, with 5 bases separating them. The CDR3 protein is CASRSTNTGELFF. Here the CDR3 DNA reads TGTGCCAGCAGATCAACGAACACCGGGGAGCTGTTTTTT.

V is TRBV5-1 and J is TRBJ2-1; 9 nucleotides agree with TRBD2. The CDR3 has 16 amino acids. Losses at the gene ends were 5 bases for V and 6 bases for J; bases not matched to a gene: 12. Germline lookup yields CDR1 SGHRS and CDR2 YFSETQ. The CDR3 here is CASSSQPGLASNEQFF. The CDR3 coding sequence is TGCGCCAGCAGTTCGCAACCGGGACTAGCATCCAATGAGCAGTTCTTC.

This clone has only one observation. V is TRBV3-1 (or the pseudogene TRBV3-2) and J is TRBJ1-1; tentatively, D is TRBD1 (5 bases). Germline CDR1 LGHDT, CDR2 YNNKEL (reference sequence). Trimming shortened V by 8 bases and J by 1 base, and 8 bases separated the two germline ends. This CDR3 is built from 12 residues. This CDR3 is CASQRGNTEAFF. The CDR3 nucleotides read TGTGCCAGCCAGAGGGGGAACACTGAAGCTTTCTTT.

The chain recombines TRBV3-1 (or the pseudogene TRBV3-2) with TRBJ2-7; 7 nucleotides align to TRBD2. The trim removed 8 bases at V and 0 bases at J, leaving 4 bases unmatched. The CDR3 loop spans 13 amino acids. Germline V gene sequence: CDR1 LGHDT, CDR2 YNNKEL (reference sequence). Here the CDR3 reads CASGRTSSYEQYF. DNA of the CDR3: TGTGCCAGCGGAAGGACTAGCTCCTACGAGCAGTACTTC.

CDR3 loop: CASSHRQSPSLYNEQFF. Here the CDR3 DNA reads TGTGCCAGCAGCCACCGACAGTCCCCGTCCCTCTACAATGAGCAGTTCTTC. V and J are TRBV3-1 (or the pseudogene TRBV3-2) and TRBJ2-1; tentative D call: TRBD1 (5 bases). Trimming took off 3 bases at V and 3 bases at J, with 18 bases between the two ends. Germline V gene sequence: CDR1 LGHDT, CDR2 YNNKEL (reference sequence). This CDR3 spans 17 amino acids.

The chain employs TRBV24-1 and TRBJ2-1; TRBD2 matches at 7 bases. The junction had 13 bases not matched to a gene; V was cut back by 3 bases and J by 9 bases. The germline CDR1 and CDR2 sequences are KGHDR and SFDVKD. CDR3 length equals 16 residues. CDR3 DNA sequence: TGTGCCACCAGTGATAGCGGGCCCGGGGGAGGGCTTGAGCAGTTCTTC. As protein: CATSDSGPGGGLEQFF.

The genes are TRBV4-3 and TRBJ2-1; D possibly uses TRBD1 or TRBD2 (6 bases each). CDR1 and CDR2 (germline): LGHNA, YSLEER. The CDR3 sequence is 17 residues long. Trimming shortened V by 0 bases and J by 1 base, and 13 bases separated the two germline ends. The CDR3 nucleotides read TGCGCCAGCAGCCAAGATCCCCGGGGGCCGTCCTACAATGAGCAGTTCTTC. It encodes CASSQDPRGPSYNEQFF.

This chain joins TRBV6-1 and TRBJ2-3; TRBD2 is a possible D gene (6 bases). This CDR3 region has 17 residues. Between the trimmed V and J ends, which lost 2 bases and 0 bases, there was a span of 15 bases. CDR1 MNHNS and CDR2 SASEGT come from the germline V gene. The CDR3 here is CASSEFGGFYSTDTQYF. CDR3 coding DNA: TGTGCCAGCAGTGAATTCGGGGGATTCTATAGCACAGATACGCAGTATTTT.

Only a few counts were recorded for this clone. J is TRBJ2-1 and V is TRBV9; possibly TRBD1 for D (6 bases). CDR3 length: 14 residues. The V end lost 5 bases, the J end lost 6 bases, and 15 bases lay between the germline ends. Germline V CDR1 and CDR2: SGDLS, YYNGEE. CDR3 sequence reads: CASSATQGPNEQFF. CDR3 bases: TGTGCCAGCAGTGCAACTCAGGGGCCCAATGAGCAGTTCTTC.

This chain links TRBV27 with TRBJ2-6; no firm D call. The V and J ends lost 4 bases and 5 bases respectively, with 6 bases between them. Germline CDR1 MNHEY, CDR2 SMNVEV (reference sequence). The CDR3 sequence is 13 residues long. The CDR3 here is CASSSNRANVLTF. The CDR3 nucleotides are TGTGCCAGCAGTTCCAACAGGGCCAACGTCCTGACTTTC. Drawing the rest from reference TRBV27 and TRBJ2-6, the complete variable domain is EAQVTQNPRYLITVTGKKLTVTCSQNMNHEYMSWYRQDPGLGLRQIYYSMNVEVTDKGDVPEGYKVSRKEKRNFPLILESPSPNQTSLYFCASSSNRANVLTFGAGSRLTVL.

The rearrangement links TRBV29-1 to TRBJ1-2; TRBD1 is a possible D gene (5 bases). The CDR3 is made up of 13 amino acids. In germline, CDR1 is SQVTM, CDR2 ANQGSEA. Between the trimmed V and J ends, which lost 0 bases and 7 bases, there was a span of 12 bases. The CDR3 loop reads CSVEEQGAGGYTF. As DNA, the CDR3 is TGCAGCGTTGAAGAGCAAGGGGCGGGTGGCTACACCTTC.

The rearrangement joins TRBV11-2 to TRBJ1-5; D may be TRBD1 (6 bases). Germline V gives CDR1 SGHAT, CDR2 FQNNGV. Trimming pared 0 bases from V and 1 base from J, leaving 7 bases between. CDR3 length: 15 residues. CDR3: CASSLEGGSNQPQHF. DNA of the CDR3: TGTGCCAGCAGCTTAGAGGGGGGCAGCAATCAGCCCCAGCATTTT.

This CDR3 reads CASSFFHRSFSYEQYF. CDR3 sequence (DNA): TGTGCCAGCAGCTTTTTTCACAGGTCCTTCTCCTACGAGCAGTACTTC. The chain recombines TRBV7-8 with TRBJ2-7; the D gene is possibly TRBD1 (5 bases). The length of the CDR3 is 16 residues. Per the germline V gene, CDR1 is SGHVS and CDR2 is FQNEAQ. V lost 3 bases to trimming and J lost 0 bases, with 15 bases between them.